This is a list of T cell receptor beta chains from one sample in a study of T cell responses to AZD1222 COVID-19 vaccine. The protocol was immunoSEQ multiplex PCR, while the TCRdb copy is restricted to in-frame clones and leaves out a portion. Among about 120,000 clones, approximately 85% were seen once, and the ten largest hold roughly 4%. Here the sequenced sample was peripheral blood, taken on day 0 of MenACWY control vaccination. Source of these receptors: an adult in good health. CDR3s include the opening cysteine and the closing phenylalanine or tryptophan. The D gene is left open where the match is weak. Rows give clone size only sometimes, using once, few, many, or a class for an expanded clone.

>TRBJ1-2|13|NA|TRBV30|NA
TGTGCCTGGACGAAAGGAGCTAACTATGGCTACACCTTC
CAWTKGANYGYTF
>TRBJ2-5|14|TRBD1|TRBV9|NA
TGTGCCAGCAGCGCGACAGGGCGAAAAGAGACCCAGTACTTC
CASSATGRKETQYF
>TRBJ1-2|13|NA|TRBV3-1/TRBV3-2|NA
TGTGCCAGCAGCCAAGAGACAGACTATGGCTACACCTTC
CASSQETDYGYTF
>TRBJ2-5|14|NA|TRBV11-2|once
TGTGCCAGCAGCAAAAACTACGGCGGGGAGACCCAGTACTTC
CASSKNYGGETQYF
>TRBJ1-2|14|NA|TRBV24-1|few
TGTGCCACCAGTGATTCTTCAGGGAACTATGGCTACACCTTC
CATSDSSGNYGYTF
>TRBJ1-4|15|NA|TRBV6-1|NA
TGTGCCAGCAGTGAAGGCAGGGAAGGTAATGAAAAACTGTTTTTT
CASSEGREGNEKLFF
>TRBJ2-1|15|NA|TRBV2|NA
TGTGCCAGCAGTGTGGGGGGTAGCTCCTACAATGAGCAGTTCTTC
CASSVGGSSYNEQFF
>TRBJ2-2|18|TRBD2|TRBV5-1|NA
TGCGCCAGCAGCTCCGGACTAGCGGGGGTTTTGAACACCGGGGAGCTGTTTTTT
CASSSGLAGVLNTGELFF
>TRBJ1-6|15|NA|TRBV24-1|once
TGTGCCACCAAGCAGGGCAGCTCCTATAATTCACCCCTCCACTTT
CATKQGSSYNSPLHF
>TRBJ2-5|16|TRBD2|TRBV18|NA
TGTGCCAGCTCACCAGCGGGACTAGCGGGGGAAGAGACCCAGTACTTC
CASSPAGLAGEETQYF
>TRBJ2-3|17|NA|TRBV19|NA
TGTGCCAGTAGTATAGATGGAGGCGGCACCAACACAGATACGCAGTATTTT
CASSIDGGGTNTDTQYF
>TRBJ1-3|18|NA|TRBV6-6|few
TGTGCCAGCAGACGAGCTTCGAAGGCTGAGGGCTCTGGAAACACCATATATTTT
CASRRASKAEGSGNTIYF
>TRBJ1-2|15|TRBD1|TRBV4-2|NA
TGTGCCAGCAGCCAACCGCGGGACAGGGGCTATGGCTACACCTTC
CASSQPRDRGYGYTF
>TRBJ2-1|15|NA|TRBV18|NA
TGTGCCAGCACCTATGCATCAGGCCCCGGGGATGAGCAGTTCTTC
CASTYASGPGDEQFF
>TRBJ2-7|19|TRBD1|TRBV27|NA
TGTGCCAGCAGTCCAACAGGACAGGGACGTCTATGGAAATCCTACGAGCAGTACTTC
CASSPTGQGRLWKSYEQYF
>TRBJ2-7|16|TRBD1|TRBV7-2|NA
TGTGCCAGCAGCTTAGAGGGGGCAGTTGGCACCTACGAGCAGTACTTC
CASSLEGAVGTYEQYF
>TRBJ2-3|15|TRBD2|TRBV24-1|NA
TGTGCCACCAGTGACCCGACTAGCAGCACAGATACGCAGTATTTT
CATSDPTSSTDTQYF
>TRBJ1-2|15|TRBD1|TRBV2|NA
TGTGCCAGCAGTGAACCGGGACAGGGGGTTCGCGGCTACACCTTC
CASSEPGQGVRGYTF
>TRBJ2-3|17|TRBD2|TRBV28|NA
TGTGCCAGCAGTTTAAGACGACTAGCGGGGGGCCCAGATACGCAGTATTTT
CASSLRRLAGGPDTQYF
>TRBJ1-1|15|NA|TRBV28|NA
TGTGCCAGCAGTTTATTACCAGACATGAACACTGAAGCTTTCTTT
CASSLLPDMNTEAFF
>TRBJ2-5|15|NA|TRBV11-2|once
TGTGCCAGCAGCCCCTCAGGAGGGACTCAAGAGACCCAGTACTTC
CASSPSGGTQETQYF
>TRBJ1-3|13|TRBD1|TRBV29-1|once
TGCAGCGTATCAGGGGGCGATGGAAACACCATATATTTT
CSVSGGDGNTIYF